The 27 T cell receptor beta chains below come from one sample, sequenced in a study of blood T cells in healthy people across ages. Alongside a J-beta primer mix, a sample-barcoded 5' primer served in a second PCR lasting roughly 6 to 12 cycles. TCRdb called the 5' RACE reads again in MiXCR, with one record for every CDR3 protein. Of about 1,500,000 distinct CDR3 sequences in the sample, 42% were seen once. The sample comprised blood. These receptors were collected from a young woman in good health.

In DNA, the CDR3 is TGTGCCAGCAGCCCTGGACTAGCGGGGGGCCCCGTTCCAGATACGCAGTATTTT. Its translation is CASSPGLAGGPVPDTQYF. The rearrangement uses TRBV7-2 and TRBJ2-3; 14 bases agree with TRBD2. Losses at the gene ends were 5 bases for V and 4 bases for J; bases not matched to a gene: 11. This CDR3 contains 18 residues. CDR1 and CDR2 from the germline V gene are SGHTA and FQGNSA.

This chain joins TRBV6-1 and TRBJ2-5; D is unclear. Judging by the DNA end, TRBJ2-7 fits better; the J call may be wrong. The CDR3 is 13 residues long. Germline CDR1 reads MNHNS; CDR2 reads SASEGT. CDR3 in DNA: TGTGCCAGCAGTGCTGACACCCCCTGCGAGCAGTACTTC. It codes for CASSADTPCEQYF.

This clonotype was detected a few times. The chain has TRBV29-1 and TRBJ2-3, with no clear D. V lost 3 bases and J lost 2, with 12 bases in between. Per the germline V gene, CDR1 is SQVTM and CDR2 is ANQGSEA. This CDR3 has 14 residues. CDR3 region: CSVENYPLTDTQYF. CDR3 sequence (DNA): TGCAGCGTTGAGAATTACCCCCTCACAGATACGCAGTATTTT.

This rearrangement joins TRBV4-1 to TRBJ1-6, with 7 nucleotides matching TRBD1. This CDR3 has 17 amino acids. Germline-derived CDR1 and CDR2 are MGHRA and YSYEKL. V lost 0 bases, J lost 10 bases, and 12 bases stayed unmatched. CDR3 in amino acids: CASSQEKGAGLDSPLHF. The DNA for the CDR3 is TGCGCCAGCAGCCAAGAGAAGGGGGCAGGGTTGGACTCACCCCTCCACTTT.

The CDR3 region has the DNA TGTGCCAGCAGCCAAGCTGGGGCTAGCGACTACACAGATACGCAGTATTTT. It codes for CASSQAGASDYTDTQYF. The J gene is TRBJ2-3, the V gene TRBV3-1, with a possible D match to TRBD2 (6 bases). The germline V gene encodes CDR1 LGHDT and CDR2 YNNKEL (reference sequence). The CDR3 has 17 residues. V lost 1 base and J lost 2, with 16 bases in between.

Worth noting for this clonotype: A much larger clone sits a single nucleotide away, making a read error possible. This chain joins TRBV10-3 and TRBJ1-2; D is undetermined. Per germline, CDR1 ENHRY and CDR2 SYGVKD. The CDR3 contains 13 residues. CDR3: CAIGDRLLYGYTF. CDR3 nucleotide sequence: TGTGCCATCGGTGATCGTCTGCTCTATGGCTACACCTTC.

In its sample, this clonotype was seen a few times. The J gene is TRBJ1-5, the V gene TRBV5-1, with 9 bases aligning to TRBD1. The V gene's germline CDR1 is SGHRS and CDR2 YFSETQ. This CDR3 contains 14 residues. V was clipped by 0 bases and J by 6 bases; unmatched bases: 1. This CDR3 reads CASSLETGGQPQHF. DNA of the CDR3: TGCGCCAGCAGCTTGGAGACAGGGGGTCAGCCCCAGCATTTT. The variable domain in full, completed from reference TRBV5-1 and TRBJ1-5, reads KAGVTQTPRYLIKTRGQQVTLSCSPISGHRSVSWYQQTPGQGLQFLFEYFSETQRNKGNFPGRFSGRQFSNSRSEMNVSTLELGDSALYLCASSLETGGQPQHFGDGTRLSIL.

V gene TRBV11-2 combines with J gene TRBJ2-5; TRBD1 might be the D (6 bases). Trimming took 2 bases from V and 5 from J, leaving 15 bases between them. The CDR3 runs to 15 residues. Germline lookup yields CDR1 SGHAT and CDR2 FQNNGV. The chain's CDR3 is CASSLRSGVGETQYF. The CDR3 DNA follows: TGTGCCAGCAGCTTAAGGTCAGGGGTCGGTGAGACCCAGTACTTC.

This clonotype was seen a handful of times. CDR3 bases: TGTGCCAGCAGTTTCGTTCGACTAGCCCTCCAAGAGACCCAGTACTTC. Its translation is CASSFVRLALQETQYF. The chain has TRBV12-3 or TRBV12-4 and TRBJ2-5, with TRBD2 matching 7 bases. V lost 3 bases, J lost 1 base, and 8 bases stayed unmatched. This CDR3 region has 16 residues.

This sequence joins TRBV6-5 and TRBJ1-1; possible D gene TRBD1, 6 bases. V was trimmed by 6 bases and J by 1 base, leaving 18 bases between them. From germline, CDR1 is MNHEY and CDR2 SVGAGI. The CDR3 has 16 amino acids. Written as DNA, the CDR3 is TGTGCCAGCAGACCCTATCCGGGACAACCGAACACTGAAGCTTTCTTT. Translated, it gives CASRPYPGQPNTEAFF.

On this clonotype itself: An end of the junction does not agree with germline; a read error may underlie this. CDR3 sequence reads: CACSQNMNTEAFF. The CDR3 coding sequence is TGTGCCTGCAGCCAGAACATGAACACTGAAGCTTTCTTT. The rearrangement joins TRBV7-3 to TRBJ1-1; D is uncertain. The V gene's germline CDR1 is SGHTA and CDR2 FQGTGA. This CDR3 region has 13 residues.

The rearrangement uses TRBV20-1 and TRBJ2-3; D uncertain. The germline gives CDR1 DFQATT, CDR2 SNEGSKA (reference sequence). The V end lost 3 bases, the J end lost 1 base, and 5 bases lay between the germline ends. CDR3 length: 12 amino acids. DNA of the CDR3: TGCAGTGCTAGTTGGGGCACAGATACGCAGTATTTT. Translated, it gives CSASWGTDTQYF.

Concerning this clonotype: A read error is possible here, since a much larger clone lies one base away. The CDR3 nucleotides read TGTGCCGGCAGTGAAGGGAGAGGGACAGGTAAACAGCCCCAGCATTTT. It is translated as CAGSEGRGTGKQPQHF. This chain uses TRBV6-1 with TRBJ1-5, with 8 bases identical to TRBD1. CDR1 MNHNS and CDR2 SASEGT come from the germline V gene. The CDR3 is 16 residues long.

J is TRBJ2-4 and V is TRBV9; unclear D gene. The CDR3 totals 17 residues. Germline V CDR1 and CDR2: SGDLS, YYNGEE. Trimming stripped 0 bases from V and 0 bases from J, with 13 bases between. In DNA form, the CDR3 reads TGTGCCAGCAGCGTAGGTGGAAGCCCGGAAGCCAAAAACATTCAGTACTTC. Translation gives CASSVGGSPEAKNIQYF.

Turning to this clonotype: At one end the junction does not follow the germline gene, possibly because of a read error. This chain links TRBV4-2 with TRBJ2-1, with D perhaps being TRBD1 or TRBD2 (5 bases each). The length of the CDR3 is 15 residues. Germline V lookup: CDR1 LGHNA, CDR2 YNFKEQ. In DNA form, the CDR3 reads TGTGCCAGCAGTTCTGGGACCTACTCCTACAATGAGCGGTACTTC. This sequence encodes CASSSGTYSYNERYF.

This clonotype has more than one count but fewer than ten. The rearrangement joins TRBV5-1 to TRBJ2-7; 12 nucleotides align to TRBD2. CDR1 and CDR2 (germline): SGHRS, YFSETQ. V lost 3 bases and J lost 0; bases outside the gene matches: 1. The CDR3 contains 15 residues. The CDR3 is CASSWTSGISYEQYF. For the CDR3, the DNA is TGCGCCAGCAGCTGGACTAGCGGGATCTCCTACGAGCAGTACTTC. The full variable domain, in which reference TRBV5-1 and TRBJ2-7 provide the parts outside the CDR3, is KAGVTQTPRYLIKTRGQQVTLSCSPISGHRSVSWYQQTPGQGLQFLFEYFSETQRNKGNFPGRFSGRQFSNSRSEMNVSTLELGDSALYLCASSWTSGISYEQYFGPGTRLTVT.

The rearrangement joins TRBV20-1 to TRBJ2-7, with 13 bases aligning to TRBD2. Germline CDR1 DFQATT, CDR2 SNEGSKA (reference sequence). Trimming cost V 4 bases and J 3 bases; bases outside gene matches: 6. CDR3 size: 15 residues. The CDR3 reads CSAKRLAGGNYEQYF. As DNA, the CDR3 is TGCAGTGCTAAAAGACTAGCGGGAGGTAACTACGAGCAGTACTTC.

CDR3 sequence (DNA): TGCAGTGCTAGATCAGGACTAGCTCGACCCGAGCAGTACTTC. Its translation is CSARSGLARPEQYF. The rearrangement joins TRBV20-1 to TRBJ2-7; 8 nucleotides agree with TRBD2. V shed 2 bases, J shed 6 bases, and the junction held 9 bases outside the gene matches. The germline V gene encodes CDR1 DFQATT and CDR2 SNEGSKA (reference sequence). This CDR3 contains 14 residues.

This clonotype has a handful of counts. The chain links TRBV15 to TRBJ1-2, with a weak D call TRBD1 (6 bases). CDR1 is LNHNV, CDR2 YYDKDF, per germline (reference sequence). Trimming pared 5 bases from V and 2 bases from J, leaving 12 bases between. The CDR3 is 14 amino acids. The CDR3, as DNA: TGTGCCACCAGCTCCCGGACAGCCAACTATGGCTACACCTTC. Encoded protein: CATSSRTANYGYTF.

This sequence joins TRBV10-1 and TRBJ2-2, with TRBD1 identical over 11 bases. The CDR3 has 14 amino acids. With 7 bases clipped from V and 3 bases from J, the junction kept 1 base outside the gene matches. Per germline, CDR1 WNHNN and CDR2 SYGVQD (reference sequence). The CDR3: CASTGQGDTGELFF. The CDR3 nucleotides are TGCGCCAGCACGGGACAGGGGGACACCGGGGAGCTGTTTTTT.

CDR3 amino acids: CASRPLGGGFTDTQYF. The CDR3 DNA follows: TGTGCCAGCAGACCGCTGGGCGGGGGGTTCACAGATACGCAGTATTTT. V is TRBV2 and J is TRBJ2-3, with 8 bases matching TRBD2. V trimming: 6 bases; J trimming: 2 bases; junction bases outside the gene matches: 10. The length of the CDR3 is 16 residues. In germline, CDR1 is SNHLY, CDR2 FYNNEI.

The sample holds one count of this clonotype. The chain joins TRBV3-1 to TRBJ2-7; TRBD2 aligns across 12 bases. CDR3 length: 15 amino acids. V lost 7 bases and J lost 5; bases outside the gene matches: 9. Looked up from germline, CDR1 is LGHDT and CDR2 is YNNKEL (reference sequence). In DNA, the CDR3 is TGTGCCAGCACGCGGCTAGCGGGAGGGAATCACGAGCAGTACTTC. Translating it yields CASTRLAGGNHEQYF.

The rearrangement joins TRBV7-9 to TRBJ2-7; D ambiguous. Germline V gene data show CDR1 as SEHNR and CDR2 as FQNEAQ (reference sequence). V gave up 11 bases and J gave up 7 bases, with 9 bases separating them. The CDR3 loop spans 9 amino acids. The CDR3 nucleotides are TGTGCCGCAAAAGATGAGCAGTACTTC. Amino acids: CAAKDEQYF.

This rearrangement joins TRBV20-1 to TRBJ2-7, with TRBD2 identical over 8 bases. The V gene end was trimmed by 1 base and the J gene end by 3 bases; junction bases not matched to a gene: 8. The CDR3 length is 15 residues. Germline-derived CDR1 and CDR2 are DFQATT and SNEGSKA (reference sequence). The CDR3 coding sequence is TGCAGTGCTAGAGGTGGAGCGGGGGAGAACTACGAGCAGTACTTC. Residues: CSARGGAGENYEQYF.

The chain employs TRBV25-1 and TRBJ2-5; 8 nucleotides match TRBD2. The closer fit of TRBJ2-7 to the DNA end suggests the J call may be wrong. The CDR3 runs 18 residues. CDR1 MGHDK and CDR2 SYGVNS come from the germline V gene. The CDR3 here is CASSVVVSGNWLIGEQYF. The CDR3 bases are TGTGCCAGCAGTGTGGTGGTTAGCGGGAATTGGCTCATCGGCGAGCAGTACTTC.

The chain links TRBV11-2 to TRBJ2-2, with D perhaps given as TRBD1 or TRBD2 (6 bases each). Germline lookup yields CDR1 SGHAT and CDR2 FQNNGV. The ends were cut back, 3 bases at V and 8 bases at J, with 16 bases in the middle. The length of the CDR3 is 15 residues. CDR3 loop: CASSFSGAVGGELFF. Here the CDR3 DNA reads TGTGCCAGCAGCTTTTCGGGGGCGGTTGGAGGGGAGCTGTTTTTT.

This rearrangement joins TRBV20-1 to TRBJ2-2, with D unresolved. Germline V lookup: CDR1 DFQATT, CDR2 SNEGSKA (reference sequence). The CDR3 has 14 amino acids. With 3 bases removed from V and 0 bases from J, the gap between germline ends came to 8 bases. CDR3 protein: CSASVLANTGELFF. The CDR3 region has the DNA TGCAGTGCTAGTGTTCTGGCGAACACCGGGGAGCTGTTTTTT.